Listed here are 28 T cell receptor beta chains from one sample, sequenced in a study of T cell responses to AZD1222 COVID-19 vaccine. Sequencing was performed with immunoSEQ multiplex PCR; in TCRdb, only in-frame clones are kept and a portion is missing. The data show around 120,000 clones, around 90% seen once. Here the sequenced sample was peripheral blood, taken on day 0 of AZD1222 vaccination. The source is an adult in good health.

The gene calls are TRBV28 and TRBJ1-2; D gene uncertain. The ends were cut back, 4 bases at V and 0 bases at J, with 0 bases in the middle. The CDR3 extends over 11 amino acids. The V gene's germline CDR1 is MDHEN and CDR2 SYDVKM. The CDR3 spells CASSSNYGYTF. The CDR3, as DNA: TGTGCCAGCAGTTCTAACTATGGCTACACCTTC.

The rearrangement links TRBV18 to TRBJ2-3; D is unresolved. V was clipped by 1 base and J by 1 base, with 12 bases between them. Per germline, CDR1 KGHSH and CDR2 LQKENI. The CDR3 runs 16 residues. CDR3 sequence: CASSPLGVAGTDTQYF. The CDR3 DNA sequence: TGTGCCAGCTCACCACTTGGGGTCGCGGGCACAGATACGCAGTATTTT. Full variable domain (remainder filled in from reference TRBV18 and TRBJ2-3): NAGVMQNPRHLVRRRGQEARLRCSPMKGHSHVYWYRQLPEEGLKFMVYLQKENIIDESGMPKERFSAEFPKEGPSILRIQQVVRGDSAAYFCASSPLGVAGTDTQYFGPGTRLTVL.

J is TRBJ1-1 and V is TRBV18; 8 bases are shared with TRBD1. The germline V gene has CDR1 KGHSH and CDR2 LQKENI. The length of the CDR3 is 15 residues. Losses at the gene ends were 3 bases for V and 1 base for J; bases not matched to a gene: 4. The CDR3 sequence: CASSPFGQGNTEAFF. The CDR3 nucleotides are TGTGCCAGCTCACCTTTCGGACAGGGGAACACTGAAGCTTTCTTT.

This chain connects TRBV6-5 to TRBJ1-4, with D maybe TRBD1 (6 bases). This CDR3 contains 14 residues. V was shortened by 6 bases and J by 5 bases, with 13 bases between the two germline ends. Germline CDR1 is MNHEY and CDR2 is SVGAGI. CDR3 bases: TGTGCCAGCAGGTTGACAGGAACGAATGAAAAACTGTTTTTT. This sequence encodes CASRLTGTNEKLFF.

The CDR3: CASSHRNTGELFF. DNA for the CDR3: TGTGCCAGTAGTCACAGAAACACCGGGGAGCTGTTTTTT. The genes are TRBV19 and TRBJ2-2; D gene unclear. Germline V gene sequence: CDR1 LNHDA, CDR2 SQIVND (reference sequence). This CDR3 contains 13 residues. Trimming pared 5 bases from V and 2 bases from J, leaving 6 bases between.

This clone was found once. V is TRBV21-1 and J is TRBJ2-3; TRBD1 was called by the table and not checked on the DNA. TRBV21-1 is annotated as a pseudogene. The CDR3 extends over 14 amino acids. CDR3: CASSKGHRTDTQYF. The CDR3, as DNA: TGTGCCAGCAGCAAAGGACATCGCACAGATACGCAGTATTTT.

CDR3 coding DNA: TGTGCCAGTAGTAAGAGGTCAAATTCACCCCTCCACTTT. Amino acid sequence: CASSKRSNSPLHF. The chain joins TRBV19 to TRBJ1-6; D gene ambiguous. Germline lookup yields CDR1 LNHDA and CDR2 SQIVND (reference sequence). V shed 4 bases and J shed 7 bases, with 8 bases lying between them. The CDR3 loop spans 13 amino acids.

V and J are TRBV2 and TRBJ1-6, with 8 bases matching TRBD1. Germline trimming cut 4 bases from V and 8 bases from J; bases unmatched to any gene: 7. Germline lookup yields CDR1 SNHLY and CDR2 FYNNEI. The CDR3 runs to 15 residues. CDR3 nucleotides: TGTGCCAGCAGTGCCAGAGACAGGGGTGATTCACCCCTCCACTTT. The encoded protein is CASSARDRGDSPLHF.

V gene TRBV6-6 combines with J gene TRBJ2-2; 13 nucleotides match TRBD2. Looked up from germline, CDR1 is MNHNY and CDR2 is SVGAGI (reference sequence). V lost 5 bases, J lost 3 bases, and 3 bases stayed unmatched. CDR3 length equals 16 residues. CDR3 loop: CASSRLAGGYTGELFF. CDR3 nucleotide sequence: TGTGCCAGCAGTCGACTAGCGGGAGGCTACACCGGGGAGCTGTTTTTT.

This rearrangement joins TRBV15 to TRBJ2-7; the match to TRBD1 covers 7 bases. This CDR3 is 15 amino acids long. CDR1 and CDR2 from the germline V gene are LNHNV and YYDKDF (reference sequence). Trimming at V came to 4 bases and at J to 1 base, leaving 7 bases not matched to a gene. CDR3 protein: CATSIGGRGSYEQYF. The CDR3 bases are TGTGCCACCAGCATAGGGGGCAGAGGTTCCTACGAGCAGTACTTC. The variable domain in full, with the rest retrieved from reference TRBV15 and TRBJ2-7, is DAMVIQNPRYQVTQFGKPVTLSCSQTLNHNVMYWYQQKSSQAPKLLFHYYDKDFNNEADTPDNFQSRRPNTSFCFLDIRSPGLGDTAMYLCATSIGGRGSYEQYFGPGTRLTVT.

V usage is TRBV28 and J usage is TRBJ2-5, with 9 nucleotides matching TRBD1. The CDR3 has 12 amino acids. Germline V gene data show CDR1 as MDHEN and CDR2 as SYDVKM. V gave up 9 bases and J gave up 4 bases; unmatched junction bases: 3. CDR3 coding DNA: TGTGCCAGTTCGGGACAGGGAGAGACCCAGTACTTC. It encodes CASSGQGETQYF.

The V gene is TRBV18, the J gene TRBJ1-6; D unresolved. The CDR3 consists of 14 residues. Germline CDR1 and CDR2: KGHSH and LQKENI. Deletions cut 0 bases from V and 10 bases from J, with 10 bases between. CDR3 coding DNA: TGTGCCAGCTCACCACCAATAGGGCAATCACCCCTCCACTTT. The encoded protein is CASSPPIGQSPLHF. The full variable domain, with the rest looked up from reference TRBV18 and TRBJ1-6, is NAGVMQNPRHLVRRRGQEARLRCSPMKGHSHVYWYRQLPEEGLKFMVYLQKENIIDESGMPKERFSAEFPKEGPSILRIQQVVRGDSAAYFCASSPPIGQSPLHFGNGTRLTVT.

CDR3 nucleotide sequence: TGTGCCAGCAGTTCCGGGACAGGGAATCAGCCCCAGCATTTT. It yields the protein CASSSGTGNQPQHF. This rearrangement joins TRBV27 to TRBJ1-5; 9 nucleotides align to TRBD1. With V trimmed by 4 bases and J by 4 bases, 2 bases remained unmatched. This CDR3 region has 14 residues. Germline CDR1 is MNHEY and CDR2 is SMNVEV (reference sequence).

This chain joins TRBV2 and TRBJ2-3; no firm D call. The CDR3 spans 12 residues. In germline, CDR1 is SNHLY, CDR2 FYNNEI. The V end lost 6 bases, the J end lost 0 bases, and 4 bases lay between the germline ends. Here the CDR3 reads CASRTSTDTQYF. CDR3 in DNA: TGTGCCAGCAGGACTAGCACAGATACGCAGTATTTT.

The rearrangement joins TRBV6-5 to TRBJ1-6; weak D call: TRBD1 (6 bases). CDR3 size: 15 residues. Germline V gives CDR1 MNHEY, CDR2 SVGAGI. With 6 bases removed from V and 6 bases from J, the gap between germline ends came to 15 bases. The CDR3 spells CASRYPGQINSPLHF. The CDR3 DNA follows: TGTGCCAGCAGATATCCAGGACAGATTAATTCACCCCTCCACTTT.

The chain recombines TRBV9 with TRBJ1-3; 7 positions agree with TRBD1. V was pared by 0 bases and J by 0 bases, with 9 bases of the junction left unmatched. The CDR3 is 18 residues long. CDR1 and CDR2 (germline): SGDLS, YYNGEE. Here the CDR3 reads CASSVAPGGPNSGNTIYF. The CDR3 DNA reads TGTGCCAGCAGCGTAGCCCCAGGGGGGCCAAACTCTGGAAACACCATATATTTT.

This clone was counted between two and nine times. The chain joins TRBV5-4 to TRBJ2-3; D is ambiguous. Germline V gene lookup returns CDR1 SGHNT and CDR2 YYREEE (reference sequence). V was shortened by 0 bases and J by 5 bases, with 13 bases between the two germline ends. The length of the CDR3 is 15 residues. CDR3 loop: CASSLESRGGDTQYF. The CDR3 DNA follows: TGTGCCAGCAGCTTGGAGTCGAGAGGTGGAGATACGCAGTATTTT.

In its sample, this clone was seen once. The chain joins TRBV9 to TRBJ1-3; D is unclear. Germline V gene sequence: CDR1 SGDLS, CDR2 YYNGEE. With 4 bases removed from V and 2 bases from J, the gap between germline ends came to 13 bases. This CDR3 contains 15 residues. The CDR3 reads CASSTDGRPGNTIYF. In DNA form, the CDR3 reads TGTGCCAGCAGCACGGACGGTCGTCCTGGAAACACCATATATTTT.

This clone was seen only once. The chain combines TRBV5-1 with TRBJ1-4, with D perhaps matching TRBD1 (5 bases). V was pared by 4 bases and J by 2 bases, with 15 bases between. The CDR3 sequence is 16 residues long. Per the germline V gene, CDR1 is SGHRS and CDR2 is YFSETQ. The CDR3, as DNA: TGCGCCAGCAGCCCTGGGACCGTTAAGACTAATGAAAAACTGTTTTTT. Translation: CASSPGTVKTNEKLFF.

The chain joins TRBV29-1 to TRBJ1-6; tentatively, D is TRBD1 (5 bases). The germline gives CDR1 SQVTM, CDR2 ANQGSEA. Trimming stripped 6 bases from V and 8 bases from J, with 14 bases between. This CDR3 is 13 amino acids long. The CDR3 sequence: CSVRQTFYSPLHF. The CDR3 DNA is TGCAGCGTGCGACAGACCTTCTATTCACCCCTCCACTTT.

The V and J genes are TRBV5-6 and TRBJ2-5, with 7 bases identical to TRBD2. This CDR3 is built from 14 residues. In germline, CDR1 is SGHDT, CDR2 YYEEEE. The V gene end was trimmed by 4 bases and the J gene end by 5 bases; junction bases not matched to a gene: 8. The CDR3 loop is CASSRRLARETQYF. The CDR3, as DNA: TGTGCCAGCAGCCGCCGACTAGCAAGGGAGACCCAGTACTTC.

In nucleotides, the CDR3 is TGTGCCAGCAGCTCAGGGCCTGAGCAGTTCTTC. Translating it yields CASSSGPEQFF. V gene TRBV7-9 combines with J gene TRBJ2-1, with D possibly TRBD1 on 5 matching bases. This CDR3 contains 11 residues. Trimming took 4 bases from V and 9 from J, leaving 7 bases between them. Looked up from germline, CDR1 is SEHNR and CDR2 is FQNEAQ (reference sequence).

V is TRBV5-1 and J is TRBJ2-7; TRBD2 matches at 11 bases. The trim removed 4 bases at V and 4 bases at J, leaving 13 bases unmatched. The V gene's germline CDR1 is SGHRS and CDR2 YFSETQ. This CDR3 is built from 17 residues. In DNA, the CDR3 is TGCGCCAGCAGCCCCGACAGACTAGCGGGGACCCGATACGAGCAGTACTTC. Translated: CASSPDRLAGTRYEQYF.

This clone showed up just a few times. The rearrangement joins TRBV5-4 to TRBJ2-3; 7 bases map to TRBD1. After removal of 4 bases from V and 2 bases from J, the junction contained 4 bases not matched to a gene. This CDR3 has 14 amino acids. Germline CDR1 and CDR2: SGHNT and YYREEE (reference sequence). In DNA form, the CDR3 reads TGTGCCAGCAGCCCGGGACAGCCCACAGATACGCAGTATTTT. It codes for CASSPGQPTDTQYF.

In DNA, the CDR3 is TGTGCCACCAGTGATTTCACAGAAGGGGGATTCGGGGAGCTGTTTTTT. As protein: CATSDFTEGGFGELFF. The chain joins TRBV24-1 to TRBJ2-2; TRBD1 might be the D (6 bases). Germline V gene data show CDR1 as KGHDR and CDR2 as SFDVKD. Trimming took 1 base from V and 7 from J, leaving 15 bases between them. The CDR3 has 16 residues.

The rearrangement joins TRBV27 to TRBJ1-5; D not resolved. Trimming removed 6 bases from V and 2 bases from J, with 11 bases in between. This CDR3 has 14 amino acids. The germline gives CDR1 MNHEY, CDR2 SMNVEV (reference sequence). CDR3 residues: CASRPQLGNQPQHF. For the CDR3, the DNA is TGTGCCAGCAGACCCCAGTTAGGCAATCAGCCCCAGCATTTT.

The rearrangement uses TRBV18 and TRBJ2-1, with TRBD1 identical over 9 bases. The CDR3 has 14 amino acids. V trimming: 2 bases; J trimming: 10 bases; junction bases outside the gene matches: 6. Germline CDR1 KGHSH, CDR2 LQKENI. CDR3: CASSPTGQGREQFF. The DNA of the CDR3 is TGTGCCAGCTCACCAACCGGACAGGGGCGGGAGCAGTTCTTC.

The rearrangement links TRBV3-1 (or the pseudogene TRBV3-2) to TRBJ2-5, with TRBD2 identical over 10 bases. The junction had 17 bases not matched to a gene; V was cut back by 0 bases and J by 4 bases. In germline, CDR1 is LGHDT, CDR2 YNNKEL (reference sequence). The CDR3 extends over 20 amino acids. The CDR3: CASSQDPSGSNRRVLETQYF. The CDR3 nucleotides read TGTGCCAGCAGCCAAGATCCTAGCGGGAGTAATCGGAGGGTCTTAGAGACCCAGTACTTC.